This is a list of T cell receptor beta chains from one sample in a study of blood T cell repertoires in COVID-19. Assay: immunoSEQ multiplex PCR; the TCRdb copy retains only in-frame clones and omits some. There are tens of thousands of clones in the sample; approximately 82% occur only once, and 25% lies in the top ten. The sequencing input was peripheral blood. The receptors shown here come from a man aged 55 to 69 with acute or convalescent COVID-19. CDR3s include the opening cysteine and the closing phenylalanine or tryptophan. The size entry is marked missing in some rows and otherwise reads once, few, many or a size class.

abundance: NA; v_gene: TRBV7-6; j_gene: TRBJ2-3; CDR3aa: CASSLNPGTSTDTQYF
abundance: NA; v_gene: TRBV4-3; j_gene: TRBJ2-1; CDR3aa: CASSQVLGNEQFF
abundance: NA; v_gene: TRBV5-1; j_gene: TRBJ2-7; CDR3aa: CASSRGALEQYF
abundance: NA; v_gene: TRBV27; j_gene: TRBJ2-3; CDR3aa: CASSLLSSGGLATDTQYF
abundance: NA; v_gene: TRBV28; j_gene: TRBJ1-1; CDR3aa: CASSLSRGRGMNTEAFF
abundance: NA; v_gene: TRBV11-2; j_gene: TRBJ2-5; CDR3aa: CASSPHTGTGETQYF
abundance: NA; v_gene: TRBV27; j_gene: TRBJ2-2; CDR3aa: CASSPRWRGRSNTGELFF
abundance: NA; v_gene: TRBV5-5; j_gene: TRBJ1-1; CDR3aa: CASQTGNLPEAFF
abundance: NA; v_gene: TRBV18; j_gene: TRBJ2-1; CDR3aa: CASSPLTDRGDEQFF
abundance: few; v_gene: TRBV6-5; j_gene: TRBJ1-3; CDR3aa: CASSPGTGNTIYF
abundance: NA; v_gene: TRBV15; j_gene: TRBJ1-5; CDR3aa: CATSGDRGLPNPPQHF
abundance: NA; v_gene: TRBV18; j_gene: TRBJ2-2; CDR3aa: CASSLGRQGVTGELFF
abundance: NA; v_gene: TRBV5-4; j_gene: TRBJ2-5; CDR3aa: CASSYGGVQETQYF
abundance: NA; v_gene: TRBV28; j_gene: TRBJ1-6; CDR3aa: CASNDRASYNSPLHF
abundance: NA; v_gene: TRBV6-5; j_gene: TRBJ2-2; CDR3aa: CASNPDRNTGELFF
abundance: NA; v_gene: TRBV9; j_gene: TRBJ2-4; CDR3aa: CASSGFGEERNIQYF
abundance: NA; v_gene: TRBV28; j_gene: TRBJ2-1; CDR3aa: CASSLWRAESSYNEQFF
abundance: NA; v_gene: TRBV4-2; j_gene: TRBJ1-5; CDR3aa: CASSQTQGGNQPQHF
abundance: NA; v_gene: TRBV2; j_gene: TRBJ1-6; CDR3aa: CASSDPPGSYNSPLHF
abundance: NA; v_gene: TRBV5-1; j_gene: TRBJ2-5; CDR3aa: CASSVNTGAETQYF
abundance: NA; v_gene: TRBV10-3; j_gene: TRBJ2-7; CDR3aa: CAISGRGRNYEQYF
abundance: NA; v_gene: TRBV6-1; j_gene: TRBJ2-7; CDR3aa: CASSDEARGSYEQYF
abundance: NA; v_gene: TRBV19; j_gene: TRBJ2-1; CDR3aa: CASSPRLAGADYNEQFF
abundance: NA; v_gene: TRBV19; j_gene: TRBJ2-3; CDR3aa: CASSDGGNLVTDTQYF
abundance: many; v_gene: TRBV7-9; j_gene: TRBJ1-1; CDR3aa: CASSDTTGNTEAFF
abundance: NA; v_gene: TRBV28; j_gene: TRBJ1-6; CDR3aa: CASRVMGTGVSPLHF
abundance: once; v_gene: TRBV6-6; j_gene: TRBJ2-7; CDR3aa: CASSKPGQGYEQYF